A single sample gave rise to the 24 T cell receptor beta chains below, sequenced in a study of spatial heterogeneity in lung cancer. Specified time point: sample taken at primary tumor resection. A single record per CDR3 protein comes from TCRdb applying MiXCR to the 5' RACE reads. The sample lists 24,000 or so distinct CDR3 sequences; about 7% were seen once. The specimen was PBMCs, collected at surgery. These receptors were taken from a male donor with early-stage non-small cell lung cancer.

The CDR3: CSARDDYTENYGYTF. The CDR3 DNA is TGCAGTGCTAGAGACGACTATACAGAAAACTATGGCTACACCTTC. The chain combines TRBV20-1 with TRBJ1-2, with unresolved D. The CDR3 loop spans 15 amino acids. Germline CDR1 and CDR2: DFQATT and SNEGSKA (reference sequence). V dropped 0 bases and J dropped 2 bases, with 13 bases sitting between them.

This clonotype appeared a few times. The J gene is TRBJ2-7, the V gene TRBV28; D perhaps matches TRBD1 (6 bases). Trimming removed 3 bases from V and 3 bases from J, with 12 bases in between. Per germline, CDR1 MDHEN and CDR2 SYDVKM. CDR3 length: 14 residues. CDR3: CASSFDQGIYEQYF. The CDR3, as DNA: TGTGCCAGCAGTTTTGATCAGGGGATCTACGAGCAGTACTTC.

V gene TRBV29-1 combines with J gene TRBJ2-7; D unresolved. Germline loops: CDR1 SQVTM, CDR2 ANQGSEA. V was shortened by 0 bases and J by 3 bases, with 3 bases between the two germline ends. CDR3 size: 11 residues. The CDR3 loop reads CSVEDVYEQYF. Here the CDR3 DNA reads TGCAGCGTTGAAGATGTCTACGAGCAGTACTTC.

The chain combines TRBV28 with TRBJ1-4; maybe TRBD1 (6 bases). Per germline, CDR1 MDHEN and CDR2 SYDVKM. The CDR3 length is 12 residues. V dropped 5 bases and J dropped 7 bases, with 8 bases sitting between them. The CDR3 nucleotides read TGTGCCAGCAGTCTCAGGGGTGAAAAACTGTTTTTT. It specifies CASSLRGEKLFF.

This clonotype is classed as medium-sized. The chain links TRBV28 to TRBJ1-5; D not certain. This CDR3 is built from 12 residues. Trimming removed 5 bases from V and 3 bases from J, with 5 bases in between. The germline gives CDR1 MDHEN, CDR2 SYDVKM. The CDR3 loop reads CASSAHNQPQHF. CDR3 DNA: TGTGCCAGCAGTGCGCACAATCAGCCCCAGCATTTT. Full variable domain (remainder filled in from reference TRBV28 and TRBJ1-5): DVKVTQSSRYLVKRTGEKVFLECVQDMDHENMFWYRQDPGLGLRLIYFSYDVKMKEKGDIPEGYSVSREKKERFSLILESASTNQTSMYLCASSAHNQPQHFGDGTRLSIL.

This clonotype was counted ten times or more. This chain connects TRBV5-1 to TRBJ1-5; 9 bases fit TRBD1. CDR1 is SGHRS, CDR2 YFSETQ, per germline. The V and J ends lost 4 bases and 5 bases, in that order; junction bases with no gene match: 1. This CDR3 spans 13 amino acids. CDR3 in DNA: TGCGCCAGCAGCCGGGACAGGGATCAGCCCCAGCATTTT. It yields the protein CASSRDRDQPQHF.

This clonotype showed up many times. The CDR3 reads CSATLPGRDEKLFF. The CDR3 region has the DNA TGCAGTGCCACACTTCCCGGACGGGATGAAAAACTGTTTTTT. This chain connects TRBV20-1 to TRBJ1-4; D gene unclear. Germline CDR1 reads DFQATT; CDR2 reads SNEGSKA (reference sequence). The ends were cut back, 6 bases at V and 6 bases at J, with 17 bases in the middle. This CDR3 has 14 amino acids.

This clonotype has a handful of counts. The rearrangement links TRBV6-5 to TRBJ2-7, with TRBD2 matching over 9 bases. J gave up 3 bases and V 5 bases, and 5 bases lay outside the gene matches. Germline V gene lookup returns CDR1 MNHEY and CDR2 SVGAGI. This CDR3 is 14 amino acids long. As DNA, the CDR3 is TGTGCCAGCAGTCCCGCGGGGGGGGGCTACGAGCAGTACTTC. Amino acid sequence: CASSPAGGGYEQYF.

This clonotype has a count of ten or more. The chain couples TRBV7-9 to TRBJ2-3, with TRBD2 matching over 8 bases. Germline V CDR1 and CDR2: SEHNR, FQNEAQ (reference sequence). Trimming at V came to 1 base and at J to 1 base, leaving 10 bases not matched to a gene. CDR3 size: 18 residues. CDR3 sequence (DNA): TGTGCCAGCAGCTTAGACATCAGCGGGGGATCGGGCACAGATACGCAGTATTTT. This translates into CASSLDISGGSGTDTQYF.

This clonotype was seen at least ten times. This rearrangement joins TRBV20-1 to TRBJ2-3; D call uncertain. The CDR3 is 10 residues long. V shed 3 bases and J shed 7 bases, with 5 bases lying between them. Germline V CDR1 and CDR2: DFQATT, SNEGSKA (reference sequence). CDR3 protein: CSASTYTQYF. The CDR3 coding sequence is TGCAGTGCTAGTACCTATACGCAGTATTTT.

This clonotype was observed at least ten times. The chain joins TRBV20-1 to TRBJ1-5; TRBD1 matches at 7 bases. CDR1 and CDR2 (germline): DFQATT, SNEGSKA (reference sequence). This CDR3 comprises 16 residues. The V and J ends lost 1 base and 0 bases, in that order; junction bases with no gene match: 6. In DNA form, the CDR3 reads TGCAGTGCTAGAGCCTGGGGACAGTTTAGCAATCAGCCCCAGCATTTT. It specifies CSARAWGQFSNQPQHF.

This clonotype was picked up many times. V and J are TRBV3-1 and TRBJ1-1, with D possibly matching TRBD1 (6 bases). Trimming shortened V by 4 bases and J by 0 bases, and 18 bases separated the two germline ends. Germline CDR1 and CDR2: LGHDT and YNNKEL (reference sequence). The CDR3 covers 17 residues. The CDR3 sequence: CASSPTITGHLNTEAFF. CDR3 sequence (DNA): TGTGCCAGCAGCCCAACAATAACGGGACACCTGAACACTGAAGCTTTCTTT.

In nucleotides, the CDR3 is TGTGCCAGCAGCGTAGGGCCAGGGGATGAGCAGTTCTTC. The encoded protein is CASSVGPGDEQFF. The chain employs TRBV9 and TRBJ2-1; D might be TRBD1 (6 bases). CDR1 and CDR2 (germline): SGDLS, YYNGEE. The CDR3 has 13 amino acids. Trimming removed 0 bases at V and 8 bases at J, with 9 bases between.

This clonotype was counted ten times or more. CDR3 residues: CASSEEGGYGYTF. CDR3 in DNA: TGTGCCAGCAGTGAAGAAGGGGGCTACGGCTACACCTTC. The V gene is TRBV2, the J gene TRBJ1-2; TRBD1 aligns across 7 bases. The junction had 4 bases not matched to a gene; V was cut back by 1 base and J by 8 bases. The CDR3 runs 13 residues. Germline-derived CDR1 and CDR2 are SNHLY and FYNNEI.

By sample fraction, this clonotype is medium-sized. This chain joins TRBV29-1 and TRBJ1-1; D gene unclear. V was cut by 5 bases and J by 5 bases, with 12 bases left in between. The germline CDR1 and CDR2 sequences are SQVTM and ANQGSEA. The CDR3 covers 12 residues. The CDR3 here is CSVTPKRTEAFF. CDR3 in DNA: TGCAGCGTTACCCCTAAGAGGACTGAAGCTTTCTTT.

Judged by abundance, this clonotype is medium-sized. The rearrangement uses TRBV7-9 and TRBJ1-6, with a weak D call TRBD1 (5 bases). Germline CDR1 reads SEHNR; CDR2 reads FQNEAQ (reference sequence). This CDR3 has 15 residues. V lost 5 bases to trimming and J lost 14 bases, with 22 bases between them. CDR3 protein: CASSPYRTAPGTLHF. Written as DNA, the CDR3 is TGTGCCAGCAGCCCGTACAGGACGGCACCGGGGACCCTCCACTTT.

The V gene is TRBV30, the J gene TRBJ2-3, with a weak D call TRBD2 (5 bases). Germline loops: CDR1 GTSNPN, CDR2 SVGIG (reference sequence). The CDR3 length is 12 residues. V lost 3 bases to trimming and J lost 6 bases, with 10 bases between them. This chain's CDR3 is CAWREAADTQYF. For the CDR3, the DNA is TGTGCCTGGAGGGAGGCGGCGGATACGCAGTATTTT. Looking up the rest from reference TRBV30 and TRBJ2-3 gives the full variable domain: SQTIHQWPATLVQPVGSPLSLECTVEGTSNPNLYWYRQAAGRGLQLLFYSVGIGQISSEVPQNLSASRPQDRQFILSSKKLLLSDSGFYLCAWREAADTQYFGPGTRLTVL.

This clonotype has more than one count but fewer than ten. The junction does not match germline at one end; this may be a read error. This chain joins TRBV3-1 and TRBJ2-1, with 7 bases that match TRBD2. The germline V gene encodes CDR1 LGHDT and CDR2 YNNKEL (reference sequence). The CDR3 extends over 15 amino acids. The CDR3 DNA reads TGTGCCAGCAGCCAAGATGTATCATGGGGGGGTGAGATCATCTTC. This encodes CASSQDVSWGGEIIF.

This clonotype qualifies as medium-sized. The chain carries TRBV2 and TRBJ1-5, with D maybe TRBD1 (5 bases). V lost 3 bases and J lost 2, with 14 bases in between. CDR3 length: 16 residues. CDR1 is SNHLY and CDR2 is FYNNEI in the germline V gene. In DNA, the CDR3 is TGTGCCAGCAGTGAGATAACAGGATCCGGCAATCAGCCCCAGCATTTT. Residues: CASSEITGSGNQPQHF.

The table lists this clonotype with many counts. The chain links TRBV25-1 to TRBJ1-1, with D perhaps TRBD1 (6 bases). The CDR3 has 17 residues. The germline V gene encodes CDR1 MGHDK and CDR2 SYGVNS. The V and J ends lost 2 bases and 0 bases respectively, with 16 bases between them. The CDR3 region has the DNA TGTGCCAGCAGTGAAAGTCTAGGACAGACCATGAACACTGAAGCTTTCTTT. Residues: CASSESLGQTMNTEAFF.

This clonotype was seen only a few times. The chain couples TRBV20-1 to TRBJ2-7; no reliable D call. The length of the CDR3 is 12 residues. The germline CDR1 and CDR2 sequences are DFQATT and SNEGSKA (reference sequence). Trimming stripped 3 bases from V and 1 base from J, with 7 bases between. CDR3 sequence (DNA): TGCAGTGCTAGCCACGGTTCCTACGAGCAGTACTTC. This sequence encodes CSASHGSYEQYF.

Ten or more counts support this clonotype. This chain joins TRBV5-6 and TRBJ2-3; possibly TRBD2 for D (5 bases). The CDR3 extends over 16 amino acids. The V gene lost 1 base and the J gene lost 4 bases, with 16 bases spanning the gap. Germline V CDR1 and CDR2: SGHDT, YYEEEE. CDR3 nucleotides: TGTGCCAGCAGCTTGAGGACTCCCTTTTTCGCAGATACGCAGTATTTT. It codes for CASSLRTPFFADTQYF.

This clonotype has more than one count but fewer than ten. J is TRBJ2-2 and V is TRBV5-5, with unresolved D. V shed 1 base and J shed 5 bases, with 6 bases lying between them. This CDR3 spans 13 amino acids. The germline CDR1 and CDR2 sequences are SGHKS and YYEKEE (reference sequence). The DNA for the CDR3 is TGTGCCAGCAGCTTGACCGGAACCGGGGAGCTGTTTTTT. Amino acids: CASSLTGTGELFF.

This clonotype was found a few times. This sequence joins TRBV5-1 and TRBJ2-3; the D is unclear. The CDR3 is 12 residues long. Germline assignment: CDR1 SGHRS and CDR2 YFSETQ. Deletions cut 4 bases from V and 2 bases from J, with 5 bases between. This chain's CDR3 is CASSPDTDTQYF. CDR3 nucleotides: TGCGCCAGCAGCCCCGACACAGATACGCAGTATTTT.